This paragraph reports one TCR beta chain. Germline assignment: CDR1 SGHRS and CDR2 YFSETQ. V was cut by 3 bases and J by 7 bases, with 19 bases left in between. The CDR3 has 15 residues. The data belong to a study of blood T cell repertoires in COVID-19. About the research overall: There were acute and convalescent COVID-19 samples, and they came from the United States, Italy and Spain. T cells, B-cell-depleted T cells, or PBMCs supplied cDNA or gDNA.

Per the study methods: The authors estimated nucleated cell counts from reference gene primer amplification. Produced via immunoSEQ multiplex PCR; TCRdb's table is partial and in-frame only. V and J calls and clone size are given by that table; D and trimming were obtained from the DNA. Here the sample spans approximately 300,000 clones, around 89% being singletons. This receptor was identified in a man between 35 and 55 years old with acute or convalescent COVID-19. The sample comprised peripheral blood. This rearrangement joins TRBV5-1 to TRBJ1-1; the D is unclear. This chain's CDR3 is CASSSVRTGSGEAFF. In DNA, the CDR3 is TGCGCCAGCAGCTCAGTGCGAACGGGGTCCGGTGAAGCTTTCTTT.